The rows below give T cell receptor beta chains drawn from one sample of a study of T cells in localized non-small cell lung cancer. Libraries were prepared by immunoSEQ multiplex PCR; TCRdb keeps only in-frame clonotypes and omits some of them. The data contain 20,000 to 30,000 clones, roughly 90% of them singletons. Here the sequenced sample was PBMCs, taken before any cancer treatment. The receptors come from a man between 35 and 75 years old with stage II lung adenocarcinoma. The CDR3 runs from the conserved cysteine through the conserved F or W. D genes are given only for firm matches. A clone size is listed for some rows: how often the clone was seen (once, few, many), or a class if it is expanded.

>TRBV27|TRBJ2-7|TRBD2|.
CASMRGTPYEQYF
TGTGCCAGCATGCGGGGGACTCCCTACGAGCAGTACTTC
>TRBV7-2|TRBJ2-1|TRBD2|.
CASSSLGLAGNNEQFF
TGTGCCAGCAGCTCCCTCGGACTAGCGGGAAACAATGAGCAGTTCTTC
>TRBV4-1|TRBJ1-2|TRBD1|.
CASSQAPRQGAGGYTF
TGCGCCAGCAGCCAGGCTCCGAGACAGGGGGCGGGAGGCTACACCTTC
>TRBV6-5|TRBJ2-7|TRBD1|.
CASRPGQANSYEQYF
TGTGCCAGCAGACCTGGACAGGCGAACTCCTACGAGCAGTACTTC
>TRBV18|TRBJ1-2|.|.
CASSPGEFHGYTF
TGTGCCAGCTCCCCAGGGGAATTTCATGGCTACACCTTC
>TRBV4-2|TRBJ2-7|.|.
CASSQEEVGSRDSYEQYF
TGTGCCAGCAGCCAAGAAGAAGTCGGGAGTAGAGATTCTTACGAGCAGTACTTC
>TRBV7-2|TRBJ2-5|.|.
CASGANTLETQYF
TGTGCCAGCGGCGCTAATACCTTGGAGACCCAGTACTTC
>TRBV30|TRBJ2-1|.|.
CAWSVGGSNEQFF
TGTGCCTGGAGTGTCGGGGGCTCGAATGAGCAGTTCTTC
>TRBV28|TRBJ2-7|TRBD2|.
CASSTGLAVTYEQYF
TGTGCCAGCAGTACGGGACTAGCGGTAACCTACGAGCAGTACTTC
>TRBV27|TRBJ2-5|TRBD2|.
CASSWTRNRGAQYF
TGTGCCAGCAGTTGGACTAGAAACCGTGGGGCCCAGTACTTC
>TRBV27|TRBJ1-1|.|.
CASTPGFLSTEAFF
TGTGCCAGCACCCCCGGGTTTTTGAGCACTGAAGCTTTCTTT
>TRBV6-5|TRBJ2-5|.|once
CASSKTTPETQYF
TGTGCCAGCAGCAAGACTACTCCGGAGACCCAGTACTTC
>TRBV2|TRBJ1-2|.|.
CASSEASGRNYGYTF
TGTGCCAGCAGTGAAGCATCGGGACGGAACTATGGCTACACCTTC
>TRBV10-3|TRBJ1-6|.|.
CAISDLTNSPLHF
TGTGCCATCAGTGATTTGACGAATTCACCCCTCCACTTT
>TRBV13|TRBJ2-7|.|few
CASSSTGQHHNEQYF
TGTGCCAGCAGCTCTACGGGACAACATCATAACGAGCAGTACTTC
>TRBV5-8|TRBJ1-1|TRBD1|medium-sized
CASSTRGLMNTEAFF
TGTGCCAGCAGTACGAGGGGGCTGATGAACACTGAAGCTTTCTTT
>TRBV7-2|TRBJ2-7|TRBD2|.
CASSLADSGGAPSYEQYF
TGTGCCAGCAGCTTAGCCGATAGCGGGGGGGCCCCCTCCTACGAGCAGTACTTC
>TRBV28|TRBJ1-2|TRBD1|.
CASSTRQGYYGYTF
TGTGCCAGCAGTACCCGACAGGGGTACTATGGCTACACCTTC
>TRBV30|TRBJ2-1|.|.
CAWSSLGVAYNEQFF
TGTGCCTGGAGTTCGCTTGGGGTGGCCTACAATGAGCAGTTCTTC
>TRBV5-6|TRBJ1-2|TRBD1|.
CASSLDRGVGGYTF
TGTGCCAGCAGCTTGGACAGGGGGGTAGGCGGCTACACCTTC
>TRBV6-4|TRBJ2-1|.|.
CASSESSADNEQFF
TGTGCCAGCAGTGAATCCTCAGCGGACAATGAGCAGTTCTTC
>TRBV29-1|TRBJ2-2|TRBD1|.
CSVGGQGVGTGELFF
TGCAGCGTTGGGGGACAGGGGGTCGGAACCGGGGAGCTGTTTTTT
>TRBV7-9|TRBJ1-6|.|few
CASSHQTTTSPLHF
TGTGCCAGCAGCCACCAAACAACCACTAGTCCCCTCCACTTT
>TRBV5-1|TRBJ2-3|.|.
CASSGGKADTQYF
TGCGCCAGCAGCGGCGGGAAGGCAGATACGCAGTATTTT
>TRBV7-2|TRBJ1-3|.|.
CASSDSSGNTIYF
TGTGCCAGCAGCGACAGCTCTGGAAACACCATATATTTT
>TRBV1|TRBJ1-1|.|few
CTSSQDRNEGAFF
TGCACCAGCAGCCAAGACAGGAATGAAGGGGCTTTCTTT
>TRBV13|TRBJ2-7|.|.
CASSLGTGEQYF
TGTGCCAGCAGCTTAGGAACGGGAGAGCAGTACTTC
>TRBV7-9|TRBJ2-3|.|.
CASSLDRSTDTQYF
TGTGCCAGCAGCTTGGACAGAAGCACAGATACGCAGTATTTT
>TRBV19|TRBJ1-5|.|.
CASGGDSNQPQHF
TGTGCCAGCGGGGGGGATAGCAATCAGCCCCAGCATTTT
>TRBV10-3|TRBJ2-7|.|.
CATQVTIALRRNEQYF
TGTGCCACCCAAGTTACGATAGCCCTACGCCGGAACGAGCAGTACTTC
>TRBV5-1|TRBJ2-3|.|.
CASSLWTQDPRADTQYF
TGCGCCAGCAGCTTGTGGACCCAAGACCCACGGGCAGATACGCAGTATTTT
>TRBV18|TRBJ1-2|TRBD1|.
CASSPGTENYGYTF
TGTGCCAGCTCACCCGGGACAGAGAACTATGGCTACACCTTC
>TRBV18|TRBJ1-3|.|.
CASSPDFSGNTIYF
TGTGCCAGCTCACCAGACTTCTCTGGAAACACCATATATTTT
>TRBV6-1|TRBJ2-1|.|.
CASRSGAAYNEQFF
TGTGCCAGCAGATCGGGGGCCGCATACAATGAGCAGTTCTTC
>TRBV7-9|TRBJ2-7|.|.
CASSLPVDYEQYF
TGTGCCAGCAGCTTACCGGTGGACTACGAGCAGTACTTC
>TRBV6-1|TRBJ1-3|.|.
CASTGASGNTIYF
TGTGCCAGCACCGGGGCTTCAGGAAACACCATATATTTT
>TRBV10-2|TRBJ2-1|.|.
CASSDFGGGTVDEQFF
TGCGCCAGCAGTGACTTCGGGGGCGGGACAGTCGATGAGCAGTTCTTC